This T cell receptor beta chain was retrieved from a study of blood T cell repertoires in COVID-19. Study background: Researchers got acute and convalescent COVID-19 samples from the United States, Italy and Spain. PBMCs, B-cell-depleted T cells, or T cells were the source of the cDNA or gDNA that made up the material.

Methods used by the authors: By means of reference gene primer amplification, nucleated cell counts were estimated. The method was immunoSEQ multiplex PCR; TCRdb's version includes in-frame clones alone and lacks a portion of them. That table gives V, J and clone size, and the DNA gave D and trimming. The sample gives tens of thousands of clones, roughly 86% of which show up once; roughly two fifths is in the top ten. With 6 bases clipped from V and 10 bases from J, the junction kept 7 bases outside the gene matches. The CDR3 contains 13 residues. The germline V gene encodes CDR1 MNHEY and CDR2 SVGEGT.

Sample: peripheral blood. The V call is TRBV6-2 or TRBV6-3, the J call TRBJ1-4; TRBD1 agrees at 8 bases. The sequence came from a human donor in a cohort sampled during active COVID-19. The CDR3 here is CASSNGQGGKLFF. The CDR3 DNA reads as TGTGCCAGCAGCAACGGACAGGGTGGAAAACTGTTTTTT.